This TCR beta chain derives from a study of OX40 agonist ivuxolimab in advanced cancers. Regarding the study in general: Ivuxolimab, which targeted the costimulatory receptor OX40 (CD134), was an agonistic, fully human IgG2 monoclonal antibody. The paper describes the monotherapy dose-escalation part (N of about 55 patients) of the phase I trial of ivuxolimab. Among the 50 to 55 dose-escalation patients, around 20 had hepatocellular carcinoma, about 15 melanoma, 9 renal cell carcinoma and 9 head and neck cancer. Patients were allowed to have had prior anti-PD-1, anti-PD-L1 or anti-CTLA-4 therapy, and around 41% of the dose-escalation patients had previously received checkpoint inhibitors. Partial responses occurred in three dose-escalation patients: two with cutaneous melanoma and one with hepatocellular carcinoma. Peripheral TCRbeta sequencing was intended to test whether TCR sequence diversity was altered and clonal T-cell expansion was caused by ivuxolimab. The dose-escalation cohort was 80% to 90% male with a mean age of roughly 60 years, ranging from roughly 23 to 90. Intravenous ivuxolimab was administered to patients every 2 weeks at six dose levels: 0.01, 0.1, 0.3, 1.5, 3 and 10 mg/kg. General conclusions and limits of the study: Low levels of normalized T-cell clonal expansion were also seen in some nonresponding patients. The antigen specificity of the clonally expanded peripheral T cells was not determined. On average, CD8+ T cells showed more expanded clones than CD4+ T cells after ivuxolimab. In the 0.1-3.0 mg/kg groups, partial responders were among the patients with the lowest normalized peripheral clonal expansion, particularly in CD8+ T cells. Clonal expansion of both CD4+ and CD8+ blood T cells was observed from baseline to week 6 at doses 0.1 to 3.0 mg/kg.

The trial excluded patients who had a history of autoimmune disease or were on systemic immunosuppression. Peripheral blood for TCR sequencing was collected from all dose cohorts at baseline, on cycle 4 day 1, and on cycle 7 day 1. The samples were drawn from a first-in-human, open-label, multicenter phase I dose-escalation trial of ivuxolimab. Adults with locally advanced or metastatic melanoma, renal cell, hepatocellular, or head and neck squamous cell carcinoma were enrolled in the trial. Before TCR sequencing, CD4+ and CD8+ T cells were separately sorted from peripheral blood. A note on this clone: The specificity of this receptor is unknown. It has no much larger one-base neighbor in the sample; base qualities were not kept.

Genomic DNA was isolated from the sorted cells so that the TCRbeta CDR3 region could be sequenced. TCRbeta CDR3 regions were sequenced using the immunoSEQ Assay. TCRdb re-hosts the immuneACCESS table, in-frame sequences only. Its copies lack some clones; in the studies checked, an unresolved V gene accounts for under half of them, and the cause for the rest is not known. The sample table contains tens of thousands of clones; only one count was recorded for about 85% of them. The ten largest clones take up about 0.38% of the sample. This clonotype originated in an adult with an advanced solid tumor such as melanoma, head and neck, liver or kidney cancer. Sequenced here: CD4+ or CD8+ T cells sorted from blood, sampled in a trial of the OX40 agonist ivuxolimab.

This receptor has the CDR3 CASSPLPGANVLTF. The nucleotides are TGTGCCAGCTCACCTCTTCCCGGGGCCAACGTCCTGACTTTC. The chain uses TRBV18 and TRBJ2-6; the D gene is unclear. The CDR3 goes from the cysteine to the phenylalanine over 14 residues. Just the 42-base CDR3 DNA is kept, in frame starting at base 1. V and J are truncated by 3 bases and 4 bases respectively, leaving an intervening sequence of 7 bases. For CDR1 and CDR2, the germline V gene lists KGHSH and LQKENI.